This entry concerns a single TCR beta chain. Its antigen specificity is not known. Base qualities are missing; no much larger clone stands one base away. The immunoSEQ Assay was used to immunosequence TCRbeta CDR3 regions from genomic DNA. Genomic DNA was amplified by bias-controlled multiplex PCR before high-throughput sequencing. For the original study's pipeline: To quantify the absolute abundance of each unique TCRbeta CDR3 region, the sequences were collapsed and filtered. Clonality, defined as 1 minus Pielou's evenness, was calculated using productive rearrangements only. To compute tumor T-cell fraction, TCRbeta template counts were normalized to usable DNA, with usable DNA estimated from several housekeeping genes. A previously published method was used to identify clones with significantly greater frequencies in on-treatment samples than in baseline samples. What TCRdb holds here is the immuneACCESS table cut down to in-frame rearrangements. Part of the clones is not present; checked against another copy, under half of the missing clones reflect an unresolved V gene, and the others are unexplained. V and J calls and clone size follow that table, whereas D and trimming were derived from the DNA. The sample has some 18,000 clones on record, around 70% of them singletons. The top ten hold 4% to 6% of the sample.

These data belong to a study of sequential checkpoint blockade in melanoma (dated by TCRdb to the late 2010s). Some background on the complete study: Patients were randomized 1:1 to first-line nivolumab followed by ipilimumab (arm A) or ipilimumab followed by nivolumab (arm B). Maintenance nivolumab came after both trial sequences. DNA from 90 to 95 melanoma tumor samples collected before treatment underwent TCRbeta immunosequencing. Twenty-two patients had matched tumor biopsies taken before treatment and at week 13, after single-agent nivolumab (arm A) or ipilimumab (arm B). The same lesion was the source of around 80% of the matched pre- and post-treatment tumor biopsy pairs. Study-level results and caveats: Small sample sizes and reduced statistical power limited the analyses of tumor T-cell fraction within each arm. Larger, independent patient cohorts are needed to validate the response-prediction model that combines TCR metrics and mutation burden. Patients with increases in tumor T-cell fraction and clonality by week 13 were approximately 30 times more likely to achieve clinical benefit. Tumor T-cell fraction and clonality correlated with PD-L1 staining and CD8+ T-cell counts but not with mutational load. Among patients in the nivolumab-first arm (arm A), tumor TIL clonality before treatment was associated with response (P = .04).

The treatment or condition label corresponds to: randomized to nivolumab then ipilimumab (arm A) or the reverse (arm B). No trial patient had received prior DNA-damaging chemotherapy. CheckMate 064, a randomized, open-label phase II trial of sequential checkpoint blockade, was the source of the samples, all of which came from patients with melanoma. Tumor TCR sequencing used genomic DNA from formalin-fixed paraffin-embedded (FFPE) tissue samples. The sequence was collected from a human donor with melanoma. Sequences were derived from tumor tissue (inferred from file names), sampled from a patient given nivolumab and ipilimumab in sequence.

The CDR3 sequence is CASSPGQGADNEQFF. The sequenced DNA is TGCGCCAGCAGCCCGGGGCAGGGGGCCGACAATGAGCAGTTCTTC. This chain is built from TRBV5-1 and TRBJ2-1; 8 bases in the junction line up with TRBD1. Inclusive of the bounding cysteine and phenylalanine, the CDR3 is 15 residues long. Only the CDR3 region is kept as DNA, spanning 45 bases read in frame from base 1. From the germline V gene, CDR1 is SGHRS and CDR2 is YFSETQ. Here V drops 4 bases and J drops 5 bases, and the junction holds 8 bases not matched to any gene.